This T cell receptor (beta chain) was captured by sequencing in a study of response to subunit inactivated influenza vaccine. This CDR3 comprises 14 residues. Germline V gene lookup returns CDR1 SQVTM and CDR2 ANQGSEA. Losses at the gene ends were 5 bases for V and 3 bases for J; bases not matched to a gene: 2. This clonotype was seen a few times. Its antigen is currently unknown. Whole-study findings and limits: Few additional T cells are recruited per seasonal influenza vaccination, authors suggested.

Using its own MiXCR run on the RT-PCR reads, TCRdb lists one record per CDR3 protein. The sample includes about 480,000 distinct CDR3 sequences, 25% of them seen just once. The clonotype comes from a man in his fifties who received an inactivated influenza vaccine. The material was CD4+ T cells sorted from PBMCs, obtained roughly 5 days after vaccination. The chain carries TRBV29-1 and TRBJ2-5; TRBD2 matches 14 bases. The CDR3, as DNA: TGCAGCGTTAGGGGACTAGCGGGAGAAGAGACCCAGTACTTC. Encoded protein: CSVRGLAGEETQYF.